Sequencing of this TCR beta chain was carried out in a study of cytomegalovirus exposure and HLA in healthy donors. Primers included in the PCR were 60 Vbeta and 13 Jbeta primers. Sequencing used immunoSEQ multiplex PCR; TCRdb keeps in-frame clones, though not all of them. The sample comprises about 160,000 clones, nearly 80% of which are singletons, and around 3.3% rests with the top ten. The CDR3 has 14 residues. Germline lookup yields CDR1 SGHRS and CDR2 YFSETQ. V lost 2 bases and J 1 base, leaving 9 bases between the germline ends. In the case of this clone: Other DNA sequences within the sample encode an identical CDR3.

The chain combines TRBV5-1 with TRBJ1-1; TRBD1 is a possible D gene (5 bases). This sequence originates from a middle-aged woman in good health and CMV-seronegative. The sequenced sample was PBMCs. For the CDR3, the DNA is TGCGCCAGCAGCTTACCCGGGGGGAACACTGAAGCTTTCTTT. This gives the protein CASSLPGGNTEAFF.